This T cell receptor (beta chain) was identified in a study of blood T cell repertoires in COVID-19. Study in general: In each case, the material was cDNA or gDNA derived from T cells, B-cell-depleted T cells, or PBMCs.

This clone was seen repeatedly, ten times or more. Original data processing: Estimation of nucleated cell counts relied on the amplification of reference gene primers. Assay: immunoSEQ multiplex PCR; the TCRdb copy retains only in-frame clones and omits some. The V and J calls and clone size were taken over from that table, and D and trimming were inferred from the DNA. The top ten clones hold roughly 2.2% of a sample with about 300,000 clones, over 75% of them seen once. The CDR3 sequence is 13 residues long. Trimming took off 7 bases at V and 4 bases at J, with 10 bases between the two ends. Germline V CDR1 and CDR2: SGHAT, FQNNGV. Participants, roughly 18 to 100 years old, spanned about two dozen US areas.

This sequence joins TRBV11-2 and TRBJ2-2, with D possibly TRBD2 on 5 matching bases. The sample was PBMCs or T cells enriched from blood (not recorded which). This clonotype was obtained from a man between 25 and 39 years old who had recovered from COVID-19. CDR3: CASNSDPTGELFF. The CDR3 region has the DNA TGTGCCAGCAATAGCGACCCCACCGGGGAGCTGTTTTTT. Together with reference TRBV11-2 and TRBJ2-2, the CDR3 gives the full variable domain: EAGVAQSPRYKIIEKRQSVAFWCNPISGHATLYWYQQILGQGPKLLIQFQNNGVVDDSQLPKDRFSAERLKGVDSTLKIQPAKLEDSAVYLCASNSDPTGELFFGEGSRLTVL.